Presented here are 10 T cell receptor beta chains from one specimen sequenced in a study of blood T cell repertoires in COVID-19. Data came from immunoSEQ multiplex PCR; TCRdb stores just in-frame clones and leaves some out. Seen here are about 120,000 clones, around 68% observed once, and the top ten hold about 8.3%. The sequencing input was peripheral blood. These receptors were taken from a woman aged 55-69 years with acute or convalescent COVID-19.

This clone was observed a handful of times. This chain links TRBV2 with TRBJ1-1, with 7 bases identical to TRBD1. Germline CDR1 SNHLY, CDR2 FYNNEI. There are 14 residues in the CDR3. J lost 5 bases, V lost 6 bases, and 9 bases had no gene match. CDR3 bases: TGTGCCAGCAGCCTCCAGGGGGAGGTAACTGAAGCTTTCTTT. It yields the protein CASSLQGEVTEAFF.

This clone appeared a few times. V usage is TRBV5-4 and J usage is TRBJ2-7, with a possible D match to TRBD1 (5 bases). The germline V and J ends were trimmed by 0 bases and 6 bases, with 10 bases remaining between them. Germline CDR1 SGHNT, CDR2 YYREEE (reference sequence). The CDR3 is made up of 13 amino acids. The CDR3 bases are TGTGCCAGCAGCTTGGTGCAGGGATCCGAGCAGTACTTC. This encodes CASSLVQGSEQYF.

This chain connects TRBV28 to TRBJ2-4; D not resolved. V dropped 5 bases and J dropped 6 bases, with 2 bases sitting between them. Germline V gives CDR1 MDHEN, CDR2 SYDVKM. The CDR3 extends over 10 amino acids. The CDR3 sequence: CASSRNIQYF. In DNA, the CDR3 is TGTGCCAGCAGTCGAAACATTCAGTACTTC.

This clone was counted a single time. This chain joins TRBV18 and TRBJ1-4; the D is unclear. The germline CDR1 and CDR2 sequences are KGHSH and LQKENI. The V end was cut by 6 bases, the J end by 7 bases, with 9 bases between. This CDR3 is 12 amino acids long. In DNA form, the CDR3 reads TGTGCCAGCTCCGCGGGGATTGAAAAACTGTTTTTT. Its translation is CASSAGIEKLFF.

The chain employs TRBV10-2 and TRBJ1-5; D is perhaps TRBD1 (5 bases). The CDR3 has 14 residues. Trimming left V 2 bases short and J 4 bases short, with 9 bases between. The germline V gene encodes CDR1 WSHSY and CDR2 SAAADI. The CDR3 spells CASSEAGQNQPQHF. CDR3 nucleotides: TGCGCCAGCAGTGAGGCGGGGCAAAATCAGCCCCAGCATTTT.

The V gene is TRBV20-1, the J gene TRBJ1-1, with D perhaps TRBD1 (6 bases). The CDR3 is 11 residues long. The germline V gene has CDR1 DFQATT and CDR2 SNEGSKA (reference sequence). Trimming pared 5 bases from V and 3 bases from J, leaving 7 bases between. The CDR3 DNA sequence: TGCAGTGCTTGGACAGACACTGAAGCTTTCTTT. It is translated as CSAWTDTEAFF.

V usage is TRBV19 and J usage is TRBJ2-2, with TRBD1 matching over 8 bases. This CDR3 spans 18 amino acids. Germline lookup yields CDR1 LNHDA and CDR2 SQIVND (reference sequence). The trim removed 5 bases at V and 0 bases at J, leaving 11 bases unmatched. The CDR3 nucleotides are TGTGCCAGTAGTGTAAAAGGACAGGGCATCTCGAACACCGGGGAGCTGTTTTTT. This encodes CASSVKGQGISNTGELFF.

The chain uses TRBV6-5 and TRBJ1-2, with D possibly TRBD1 on 5 matching bases. The CDR3 runs to 15 residues. Per germline, CDR1 MNHEY and CDR2 SVGAGI. V was clipped by 6 bases and J by 5 bases, with 19 bases between them. CDR3 region: CASRLENRLGYGYTF. DNA for the CDR3: TGTGCCAGCAGGCTGGAGAACAGGCTTGGATATGGCTACACCTTC.

The chain couples TRBV27 to TRBJ2-2, with D maybe TRBD1 (5 bases). Trimming stripped 4 bases from V and 2 bases from J, with 8 bases between. Germline CDR1 MNHEY, CDR2 SMNVEV (reference sequence). This CDR3 has 14 amino acids. CDR3 sequence (DNA): TGTGCCAGCAGTTCAGGGCTCAACACCGGGGAGCTGTTTTTT. Its protein product is CASSSGLNTGELFF.

This chain joins TRBV27 and TRBJ1-4; D is ambiguous. Germline CDR1 is MNHEY and CDR2 is SMNVEV (reference sequence). This CDR3 region has 14 residues. Trimming removed 6 bases at V and 8 bases at J, with 16 bases between. This CDR3 is CASSYKAEGEKLFF. CDR3 nucleotides: TGTGCCAGCAGCTATAAAGCGGAAGGGGAAAAACTGTTTTTT.